The TCR beta chain under discussion was sequenced for a study of T-cell reconstitution after alpha-beta-depleted transplantation in children (dated by TCRdb to 2016 to 2018). Background for the entire study: The study quantitatively tracked T-cell immune reconstitution after TCRalphabeta/CD19-depleted allogeneic hematopoietic cell transplantation in children using TCR repertoire profiling.

This clonotype has just a few counts. The target of this receptor is not known. No base quality information exists; no much larger clone differs at one position. The treatment or condition label on this specimen signifies: allogeneic hematopoietic cell transplantation with graft depleted of TCRalphabeta T cells and CD19 B cells. The children who served as transplant recipients had been given grafts of TCRalphabeta/CD19-depleted allogeneic hematopoietic cells. According to the germline V gene, CDR1 reads SGHDT and CDR2 reads YYEEEE. V and J lose 2 bases and 5 bases, and a span of 14 bases separates them. Spanning cysteine to phenylalanine, the CDR3 consists of 15 amino acids. Only the CDR3 portion is preserved as DNA: 45 bases, with reading frame beginning at the first base. Libraries were built with PCR. The sequencer listed for this sample is Illumina HiSeq 2500. To normalize quantification of the TCRbeta repertoire, the TCR libraries were built with molecular barcoding that relied on unique molecular identifiers. TCRdb redid the processing of the public reads, applying fastp at Q25 and MiXCR, and retained in-frame beta chains. Rows with a matching CDR3 protein are joined into one entry that keeps the most common DNA and genes. The sample table records around 80,000 distinct CDR3 sequences; over 15% of these occur just once. Clones ranked in the top ten supply 51% of the sample.

Summary of the overall study and its limitations: The apparently early alphabetaT-cell count recovery about two months after transplant was reportedly dependent on only several hundred rapidly expanded clones derived from non-depleted graft cells. In some patients, the high TCRbeta diversity seen at day 60 was put down to recipient T cells and intrathymic progenitors that had survived conditioning. Over subsequent months, a decline in hyperexpanded clone frequencies was noted, and after one year, T-cell counts and TCRbeta diversity were mostly ascribed to newly produced T cells.

The rearranged segments are TRBV5-6 and TRBJ2-1, with the D gene too uncertain to name. Specimen: PBMCs, mostly from graft donor cells, collected 360 days after TCRalphabeta/CD19-depleted stem cell transplant. The sequence was collected from a male patient aged 2-9 years who had a stem cell transplant for acute lymphoblastic leukemia, so the T cells may come from the graft donor. The CDR3 loop reads CASSLTGRNNNEQFF. The nucleotides are TGTGCCAGCAGCTTAACCGGTCGGAACAACAATGAGCAGTTCTTC.